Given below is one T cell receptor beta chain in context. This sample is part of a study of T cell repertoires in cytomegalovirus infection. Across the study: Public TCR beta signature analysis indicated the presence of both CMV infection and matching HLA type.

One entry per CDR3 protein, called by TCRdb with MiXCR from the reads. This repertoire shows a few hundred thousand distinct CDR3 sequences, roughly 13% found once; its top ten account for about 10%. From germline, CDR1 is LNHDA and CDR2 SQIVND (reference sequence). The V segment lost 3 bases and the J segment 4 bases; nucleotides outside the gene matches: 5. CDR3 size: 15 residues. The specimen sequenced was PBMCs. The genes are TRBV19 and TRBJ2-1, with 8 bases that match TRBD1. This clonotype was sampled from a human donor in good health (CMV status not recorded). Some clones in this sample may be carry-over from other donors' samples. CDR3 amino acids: CASSIQGALYNEQFF. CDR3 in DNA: TGTGCCAGTAGTATCCAGGGGGCGCTTTACAATGAGCAGTTCTTC.